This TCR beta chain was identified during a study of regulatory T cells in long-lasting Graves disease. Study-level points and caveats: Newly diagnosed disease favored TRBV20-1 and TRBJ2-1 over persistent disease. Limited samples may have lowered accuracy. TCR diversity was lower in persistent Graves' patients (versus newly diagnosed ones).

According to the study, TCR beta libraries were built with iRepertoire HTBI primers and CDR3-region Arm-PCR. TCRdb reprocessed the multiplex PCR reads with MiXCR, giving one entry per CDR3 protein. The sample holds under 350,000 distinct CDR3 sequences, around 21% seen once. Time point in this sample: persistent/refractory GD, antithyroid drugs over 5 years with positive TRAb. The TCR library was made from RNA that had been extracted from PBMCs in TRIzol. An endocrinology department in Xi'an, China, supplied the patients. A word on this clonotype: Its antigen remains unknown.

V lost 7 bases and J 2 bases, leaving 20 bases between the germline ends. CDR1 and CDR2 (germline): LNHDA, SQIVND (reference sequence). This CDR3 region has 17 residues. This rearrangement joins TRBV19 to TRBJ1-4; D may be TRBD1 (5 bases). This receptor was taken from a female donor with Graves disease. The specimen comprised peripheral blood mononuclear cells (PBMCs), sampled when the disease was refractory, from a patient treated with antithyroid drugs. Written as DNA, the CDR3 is TGTGCCAGTACCCCGGGCGAGGGACTCGGGACTAATGAAAAACTGTTTTTT. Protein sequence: CASTPGEGLGTNEKLFF. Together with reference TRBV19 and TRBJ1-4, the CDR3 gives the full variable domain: DGGITQSPKYLFRKEGQNVTLSCEQNLNHDAMYWYRQDPGQGLRLIYYSQIVNDFQKGDIAEGYSVSREKKESFPLTVTSAQKNPTAFYLCASTPGEGLGTNEKLFFGSGTQLSVL.